A single sample gave rise to the 6 T cell receptor beta chains below, sequenced in a study of blood T cell repertoires in COVID-19. TCRdb's copy holds only in-frame clones and misses some; the assay was immunoSEQ multiplex PCR. The sample yields about 28,000 clones, 89% seen once. The sequenced sample consisted of peripheral blood. The receptors stem from a human donor in a cohort sampled during active COVID-19.

The chain's CDR3 is CASRRGGGYTF. In DNA, the CDR3 is TGTGCCAGCAGGAGAGGGGGTGGCTACACCTTC. The rearrangement uses TRBV27 and TRBJ1-2, with D tentatively TRBD1 (6 bases). The germline V gene encodes CDR1 MNHEY and CDR2 SMNVEV (reference sequence). The CDR3 loop spans 11 amino acids. The ends were cut back, 6 bases at V and 7 bases at J, with 9 bases in the middle.

The table lists this clone with a count of one. The chain couples TRBV5-1 to TRBJ2-2, with TRBD2 matching over 10 bases. The V gene end was trimmed by 1 base and the J gene end by 6 bases; junction bases not matched to a gene: 9. This CDR3 region has 17 residues. Germline V gives CDR1 SGHRS, CDR2 YFSETQ. This CDR3 is CASSLIAGGLAAGELFF. The CDR3 coding sequence is TGCGCCAGCAGCTTGATAGCGGGGGGCTTAGCTGCCGGGGAGCTGTTTTTT.

This clone was seen only a few times. V usage is TRBV5-1 and J usage is TRBJ2-7; D is ambiguous. This CDR3 comprises 14 residues. Trimming took 0 bases from V and 2 from J, leaving 9 bases between them. Germline CDR1 reads SGHRS; CDR2 reads YFSETQ. The CDR3 region has the DNA TGCGCCAGCAGCTTGGCCGTTAGCCCCTACGAGCAGTACTTC. It is translated as CASSLAVSPYEQYF.

This chain links TRBV20-1 with TRBJ2-1; 9 bases map to TRBD1. Trimming cost V 6 bases and J 10 bases; bases outside gene matches: 4. Germline CDR1 and CDR2: DFQATT and SNEGSKA (reference sequence). The CDR3 sequence is 11 residues long. The CDR3 DNA is TGCAGTGCGGGGGGACAGGGAGAGCAGTTCTTC. Its protein is CSAGGQGEQFF.

This chain links TRBV5-4 with TRBJ1-2, with D tentatively TRBD1 (6 bases). V was shortened by 4 bases and J by 2 bases, with 18 bases between the two germline ends. This CDR3 comprises 16 residues. Germline CDR1 SGHNT, CDR2 YYREEE (reference sequence). The CDR3 protein is CASSRGGSTANYGYTF. CDR3 DNA: TGTGCCAGCAGCAGGGGGGGGAGTACAGCGAACTATGGCTACACCTTC. Drawing the rest from reference TRBV5-4 and TRBJ1-2, the complete variable domain is ETGVTQSPTHLIKTRGQQVTLRCSSQSGHNTVSWYQQALGQGPQFIFQYYREEENGRGNFPPRFSGLQFPNYSSELNVNALELDDSALYLCASSRGGSTANYGYTFGSGTRLTVV.

The chain has TRBV4-3 and TRBJ1-6, with 7 bases fitting TRBD1. The germline CDR1 and CDR2 sequences are LGHNA and YSLEER. V dropped 0 bases and J dropped 8; count of bases not matched to a gene: 7. The CDR3 runs to 16 residues. CDR3 in amino acids: CASSQEMGQSDSPLHF. The CDR3 region has the DNA TGCGCCAGCAGCCAAGAAATGGGACAGTCTGATTCACCCCTCCACTTT.